This T cell receptor beta chain was recorded in a study of CD8 T cell repertoires and HIV-1 epitope variants. On the study more broadly: The baseline condition was 1M T cells left uncultured.

Clones were read by immunoSEQ multiplex PCR, and TCRdb kept only the in-frame ones, dropping some. The repertoire holds about 4,000 clones, with 60% to 75% as singletons. This CDR3 has 15 amino acids. Germline lookup yields CDR1 MDHEN and CDR2 SYDVKM. Deletions cut 7 bases from V and 4 bases from J, with 16 bases between. This clone showed up just once. Its antigen remains unidentified. Sample: cultured CD8+ T cells derived from PBMCs. This receptor was obtained from a male donor with HIV. This rearrangement joins TRBV28 to TRBJ2-2; D call uncertain. This chain's CDR3 is CASTPIRASTGELFF. Written as DNA, the CDR3 is TGTGCCAGCACCCCCATCCGGGCCTCCACCGGGGAGCTGTTTTTT. Supplemented by reference TRBV28 and TRBJ2-2, the full variable domain reads DVKVTQSSRYLVKRTGEKVFLECVQDMDHENMFWYRQDPGLGLRLIYFSYDVKMKEKGDIPEGYSVSREKKERFSLILESASTNQTSMYLCASTPIRASTGELFFGEGSRLTVL.